Detailed here is one T cell receptor beta chain. Its specificity is not known. Per germline, CDR1 SEHNR and CDR2 FQNEAQ (reference sequence). V lost 5 bases and J lost 3, with 14 bases in between. This CDR3 comprises 14 residues. This entry is derived from a study of cytomegalovirus exposure and HLA in healthy donors. Study results and limitations: The dataset shows that most TCR sequences were rare, while some public TCRs occurred in many donors.

Data came from immunoSEQ multiplex PCR; TCRdb stores just in-frame clones and leaves some out. The sample holds around 350,000 clones, roughly 85% seen once. The sample consisted of PBMCs. V gene TRBV7-9 combines with J gene TRBJ2-7; D is possibly TRBD1 (5 bases). The receptor comes from a woman between 18 and 29 years old in good health and CMV-seronegative. CDR3 in amino acids: CASSPTGTYYEQYF. The DNA of the CDR3 is TGTGCCAGCAGCCCTACAGGAACCTACTACGAGCAGTACTTC.